These 20 T cell receptor beta chains came from one sample sequenced in a study of blood T cell repertoires in COVID-19 (dated by TCRdb to 2018 to 2020). Receptor libraries were prepared by the immunoSEQ multiplex PCR assay. TCRdb took this table from immuneACCESS and kept in-frame rearrangements with V and J called. Such tables lack part of the clones; where checked against another copy, unresolved V genes explain under half of the gap, and the rest is unexplained. The sample table shows 400,000 or so clones, and about 91% are seen once. Roughly 1.4% of the sample comes from the top ten. The sequenced sample consisted of peripheral blood. The receptors here all came from a woman in her forties with COVID-19, enrolled during active disease.

This chain links TRBV2 with TRBJ1-1; 9 bases align to TRBD1. This CDR3 contains 13 residues. The V segment lost 10 bases and the J segment 0 bases; nucleotides outside the gene matches: 3. Germline values: CDR1 SNHLY, CDR2 FYNNEI. The CDR3 reads CAKDRGVNTEAFF. Here the CDR3 DNA reads TGTGCCAAGGACAGGGGCGTGAACACTGAAGCTTTCTTT.

The V and J genes are TRBV30 and TRBJ1-6, with TRBD1 matching 7 bases. Trimming cost V 2 bases and J 4 bases; bases outside gene matches: 5. This CDR3 has 15 residues. Germline CDR1 and CDR2: GTSNPN and SVGIG (reference sequence). CDR3: CAWSFPGQYNSPLHF. The CDR3 DNA reads TGTGCCTGGAGTTTCCCGGGACAGTATAATTCACCCCTCCACTTT.

V is TRBV7-9 and J is TRBJ1-1, with 7 bases aligning to TRBD1. Germline V gene data show CDR1 as SEHNR and CDR2 as FQNEAQ (reference sequence). The CDR3 has 15 amino acids. The ends lost 7 bases at V and 0 bases at J; junction bases unmatched: 8. CDR3: CASKHETGMNTEAFF. In nucleotides, the CDR3 is TGTGCCAGCAAACACGAGACAGGGATGAACACTGAAGCTTTCTTT.

This chain joins TRBV28 and TRBJ2-3, with D possibly being TRBD2 (6 bases). The V gene lost 11 bases and the J gene lost 0 bases, with 9 bases spanning the gap. Germline V gene data show CDR1 as MDHEN and CDR2 as SYDVKM. This CDR3 has 12 residues. The chain's CDR3 is CALGGSTDTQYF. CDR3 DNA sequence: TGTGCCTTGGGGGGTAGCACAGATACGCAGTATTTT.

This chain uses TRBV28 with TRBJ1-2; TRBD1 might be the D (6 bases). CDR1 MDHEN and CDR2 SYDVKM come from the germline V gene. The CDR3 is 15 residues long. V gave up 5 bases and J gave up 1 base, with 14 bases separating them. This CDR3 is CASSLTNRVNYGYTF. CDR3 sequence (DNA): TGTGCCAGCAGTCTTACAAACAGGGTTAACTATGGCTACACCTTC.

A few counts support this clone. This sequence joins TRBV18 and TRBJ2-5, with D perhaps TRBD1 (5 bases). The CDR3 has 15 residues. V was shortened by 3 bases and J by 1 base, with 12 bases between the two germline ends. Germline V gene sequence: CDR1 KGHSH, CDR2 LQKENI. The CDR3 loop reads CASSPLQGSQETQYF. The CDR3 DNA reads as TGTGCCAGCTCACCCCTCCAGGGTTCCCAAGAGACCCAGTACTTC.

This clone was picked up one time. The V call is TRBV7-2, the J call TRBJ2-7, with D possibly matching TRBD2 (5 bases). Trimming pared 5 bases from V and 5 bases from J, leaving 13 bases between. Germline CDR1 is SGHTA and CDR2 is FQGNSA. The CDR3 is made up of 13 amino acids. The CDR3 region is CASSPTGVHEQYF. CDR3 nucleotide sequence: TGTGCCAGCAGCCCAACCGGGGTGCACGAGCAGTACTTC.

The chain uses TRBV7-9 and TRBJ1-2; TRBD1 is a possible D gene (6 bases). Deletions cut 5 bases from V and 2 bases from J, with 9 bases between. From germline, CDR1 is SEHNR and CDR2 FQNEAQ (reference sequence). The CDR3 runs to 13 residues. The CDR3 reads CASSEGVNYGYTF. CDR3 sequence (DNA): TGTGCCAGCAGCGAGGGGGTAAACTATGGCTACACCTTC. The full variable domain, rest sourced from reference TRBV7-9 and TRBJ1-2, is DTGVSQNPRHKITKRGQNVTFRCDPISEHNRLYWYRQTLGQGPEFLTYFQNEAQLEKSRLLSDRFSAERPKGSFSTLEIQRTEQGDSAMYLCASSEGVNYGYTFGSGTRLTVV.

There are a few counts of this clone. V is TRBV18 and J is TRBJ1-1, with a possible D match to TRBD1 (6 bases). This CDR3 is built from 15 residues. V shed 8 bases and J shed 0 bases, with 16 bases lying between them. Looked up from germline, CDR1 is KGHSH and CDR2 is LQKENI. This CDR3 is CASTGQSTMNTEAFF. Here the CDR3 DNA reads TGTGCCAGCACCGGACAGTCAACTATGAACACTGAAGCTTTCTTT.

The chain uses TRBV6-6 and TRBJ1-3, with D possibly being TRBD1 (5 bases). The CDR3 has 16 residues. V lost 5 bases to trimming and J lost 2 bases, with 16 bases between them. Germline CDR1 is MNHNY and CDR2 is SVGAGI (reference sequence). CDR3 coding DNA: TGTGCCAGCAGTAGCCTGGGGCAGCATACTGGAAACACCATATATTTT. Amino acids: CASSSLGQHTGNTIYF.

This clone has just one count. The chain has TRBV6-4 and TRBJ2-1, with 10 bases matching TRBD2. The CDR3 length is 14 residues. V was clipped by 5 bases and J by 5 bases; unmatched bases: 3. Germline V gene lookup returns CDR1 MRHNA and CDR2 SNTAGT. The CDR3 DNA reads TGTGCCAGCAGTCGGACTAGCGGTCACAATGAGCAGTTCTTC. Protein sequence: CASSRTSGHNEQFF.

The CDR3 loop is CASSFGLADPETQYF. The CDR3 DNA follows: TGCGCCAGCAGCTTTGGACTAGCGGACCCAGAGACCCAGTACTTC. The V and J genes are TRBV5-1 and TRBJ2-5; 10 nucleotides agree with TRBD2. V lost 2 bases, J lost 4 bases, and 5 bases stayed unmatched. CDR1 is SGHRS, CDR2 YFSETQ, per germline. This CDR3 comprises 15 residues. The full variable domain, with the rest looked up from reference TRBV5-1 and TRBJ2-5, is KAGVTQTPRYLIKTRGQQVTLSCSPISGHRSVSWYQQTPGQGLQFLFEYFSETQRNKGNFPGRFSGRQFSNSRSEMNVSTLELGDSALYLCASSFGLADPETQYFGPGTRLLVL.

The chain couples TRBV27 to TRBJ2-2; TRBD2 might be the D (6 bases). This CDR3 is 14 amino acids long. The germline V and J ends were trimmed by 6 bases and 3 bases, with 11 bases remaining between them. CDR1 and CDR2 from the germline V gene are MNHEY and SMNVEV (reference sequence). The CDR3 DNA reads as TGTGCCAGCAGCCAAGGGACTTACACCGGGGAGCTGTTTTTT. Translation: CASSQGTYTGELFF.

The chain employs TRBV15 and TRBJ1-1, with TRBD1 as a possible D gene (5 bases). The CDR3 length is 14 residues. CDR1 and CDR2 (germline): LNHNV, YYDKDF (reference sequence). Deletions cut 4 bases from V and 1 base from J, with 10 bases between. CDR3 region: CATSNPRGNTEAFF. The CDR3 region has the DNA TGTGCCACCAGCAATCCTAGGGGGAACACTGAAGCTTTCTTT.

The gene calls are TRBV5-1 and TRBJ1-1, with D unresolved. CDR1 is SGHRS and CDR2 is YFSETQ in the germline V gene. The CDR3 is made up of 15 amino acids. Trimming stripped 0 bases from V and 0 bases from J, with 9 bases between. This CDR3 is CASSLGHSMNTEAFF. The CDR3, as DNA: TGCGCCAGCAGCTTGGGACATTCAATGAACACTGAAGCTTTCTTT.

The chain is built from TRBV2 and TRBJ1-1; perhaps TRBD1 as D (6 bases). This CDR3 spans 14 amino acids. Trimming removed 6 bases from V and 3 bases from J, with 14 bases in between. Germline values: CDR1 SNHLY, CDR2 FYNNEI. CDR3 protein: CASSLDSAYTEAFF. As DNA, the CDR3 is TGTGCCAGCAGCCTGGACAGCGCCTACACTGAAGCTTTCTTT.

The V and J genes are TRBV28 and TRBJ1-1, with D possibly TRBD1 on 6 matching bases. The length of the CDR3 is 14 residues. Germline V lookup: CDR1 MDHEN, CDR2 SYDVKM. The ends were cut back, 5 bases at V and 6 bases at J, with 16 bases in the middle. The CDR3 region has the DNA TGTGCCAGCAGTCCAAACTCCGGGACATCTGAAGCTTTCTTT. It encodes CASSPNSGTSEAFF.

J is TRBJ2-1 and V is TRBV9; TRBD2 might be the D (6 bases). There are 17 residues in the CDR3. V was pared by 0 bases and J by 0 bases, with 13 bases between. Germline V gene sequence: CDR1 SGDLS, CDR2 YYNGEE. DNA of the CDR3: TGTGCCAGCAGCGTAGATCTGGAGGGGAGCTCCTACAATGAGCAGTTCTTC. This translates into CASSVDLEGSSYNEQFF.

This rearrangement joins TRBV6-2 or TRBV6-3 to TRBJ2-4; D possibly corresponds to TRBD1 (5 bases). The V gene lost 5 bases and the J gene lost 9 bases, with 8 bases spanning the gap. The CDR3 runs to 11 residues. In germline, CDR1 is MNHEY, CDR2 SVGEGT. CDR3 amino acids: CASSQGGIQYF. The CDR3 region has the DNA TGTGCCAGCAGTCAGGGTGGCATTCAGTACTTC.

The chain uses TRBV19 and TRBJ1-1; 9 bases match TRBD1. Trimming took 5 bases from V and 1 from J; bases not matched to a gene: 2. This CDR3 is built from 14 residues. Germline V CDR1 and CDR2: LNHDA, SQIVND (reference sequence). The CDR3 DNA is TGTGCCAGTAGTGAGGGACAGGGGAACACTGAAGCTTTCTTT. Translating it yields CASSEGQGNTEAFF. Drawing the rest from reference TRBV19 and TRBJ1-1, the complete variable domain is DGGITQSPKYLFRKEGQNVTLSCEQNLNHDAMYWYRQDPGQGLRLIYYSQIVNDFQKGDIAEGYSVSREKKESFPLTVTSAQKNPTAFYLCASSEGQGNTEAFFGQGTRLTVV.